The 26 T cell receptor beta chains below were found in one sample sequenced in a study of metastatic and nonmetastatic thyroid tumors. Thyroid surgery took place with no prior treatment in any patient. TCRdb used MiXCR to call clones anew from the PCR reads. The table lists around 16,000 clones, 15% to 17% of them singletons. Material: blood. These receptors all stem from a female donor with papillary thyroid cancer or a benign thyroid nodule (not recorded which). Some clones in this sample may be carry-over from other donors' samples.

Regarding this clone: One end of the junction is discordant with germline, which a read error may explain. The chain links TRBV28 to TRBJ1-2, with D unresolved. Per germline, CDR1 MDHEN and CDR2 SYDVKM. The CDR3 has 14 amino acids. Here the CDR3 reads CASSLEAGTYGYAF. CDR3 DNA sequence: TGTGCCAGCAGTCTCGAGGCAGGTACCTATGGATACGCCTTC.

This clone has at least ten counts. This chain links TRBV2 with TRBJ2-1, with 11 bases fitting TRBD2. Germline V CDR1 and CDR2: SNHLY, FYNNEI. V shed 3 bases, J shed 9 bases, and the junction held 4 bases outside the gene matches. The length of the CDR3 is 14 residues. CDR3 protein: CASSETSGTGEQFF. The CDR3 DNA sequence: TGTGCCAGCAGTGAGACTAGCGGGACGGGTGAGCAGTTCTTC.

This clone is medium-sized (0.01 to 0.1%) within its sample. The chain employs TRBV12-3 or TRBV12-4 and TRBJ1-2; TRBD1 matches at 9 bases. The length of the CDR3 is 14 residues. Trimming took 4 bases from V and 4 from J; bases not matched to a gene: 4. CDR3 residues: CASSSTGGFYGYTF. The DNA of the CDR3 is TGTGCCAGCAGTTCGACAGGGGGGTTCTATGGCTACACCTTC.

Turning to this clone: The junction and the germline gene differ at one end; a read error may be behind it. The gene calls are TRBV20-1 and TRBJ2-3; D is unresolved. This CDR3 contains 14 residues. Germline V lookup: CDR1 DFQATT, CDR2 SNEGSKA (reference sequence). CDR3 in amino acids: CSARVLLHTYTQYF. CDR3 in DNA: TGCAGTGCCCGAGTGTTACTACACACATATACGCAGTATTTT.

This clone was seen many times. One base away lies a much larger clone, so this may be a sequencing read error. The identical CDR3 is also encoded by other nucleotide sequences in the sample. Here the CDR3 reads CASSSAGDGPAFF. The CDR3 DNA reads TGCGCCAGCAGCTCTGCAGGGGACGGCCCGGCCTTCTTT. The rearrangement joins TRBV10-1 to TRBJ1-1; D possibly corresponds to TRBD1 (6 bases). CDR1 is WNHNN, CDR2 SYGVQD, per germline (reference sequence). This CDR3 comprises 13 residues. The V end lost 6 bases, the J end lost 14 bases, and 22 bases lay between the germline ends.

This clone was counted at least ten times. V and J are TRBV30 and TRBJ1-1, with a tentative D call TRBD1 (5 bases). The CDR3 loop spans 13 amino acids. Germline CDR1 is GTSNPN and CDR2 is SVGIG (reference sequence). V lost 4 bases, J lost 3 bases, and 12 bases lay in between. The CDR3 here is CAWNMGVYTEAFF. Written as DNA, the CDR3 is TGTGCCTGGAACATGGGGGTTTACACTGAAGCTTTCTTT.

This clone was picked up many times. The CDR3, as DNA: TGCGCCAGCAGCTTTACAGGGGGTGACACCGGGGAGCTGTTTTTT. Its translation is CASSFTGGDTGELFF. J is TRBJ2-2 and V is TRBV4-1; the match to TRBD1 covers 8 bases. The CDR3 is made up of 15 amino acids. After removal of 5 bases from V and 3 bases from J, the junction contained 5 bases not matched to a gene. CDR1 and CDR2 (germline): MGHRA, YSYEKL.

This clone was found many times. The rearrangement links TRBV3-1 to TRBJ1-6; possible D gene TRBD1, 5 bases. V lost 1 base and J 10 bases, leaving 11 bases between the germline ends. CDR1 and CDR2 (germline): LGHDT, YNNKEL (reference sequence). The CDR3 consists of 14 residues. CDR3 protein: CASSQVKGSSPLHF. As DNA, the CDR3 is TGTGCCAGCAGCCAAGTCAAGGGGAGCTCACCCCTCCACTTT.

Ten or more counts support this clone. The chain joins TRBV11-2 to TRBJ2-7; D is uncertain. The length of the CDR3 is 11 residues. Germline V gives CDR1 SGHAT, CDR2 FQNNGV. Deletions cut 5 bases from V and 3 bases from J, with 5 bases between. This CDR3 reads CASSAYYEQYF. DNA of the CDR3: TGTGCCAGCAGCGCATACTACGAGCAGTACTTC.

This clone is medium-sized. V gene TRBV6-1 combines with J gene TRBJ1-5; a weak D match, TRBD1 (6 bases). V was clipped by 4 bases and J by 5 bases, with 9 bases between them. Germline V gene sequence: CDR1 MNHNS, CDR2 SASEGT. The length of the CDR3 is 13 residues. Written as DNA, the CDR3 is TGTGCCAGCAGTGGACAGGAAGATCAGCCCCAGCATTTT. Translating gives CASSGQEDQPQHF.

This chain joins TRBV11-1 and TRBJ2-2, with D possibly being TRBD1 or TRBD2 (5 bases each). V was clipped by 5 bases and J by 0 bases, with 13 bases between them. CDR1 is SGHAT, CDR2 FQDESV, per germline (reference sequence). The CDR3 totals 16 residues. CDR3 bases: TGTGCCAGCAGCGTGACCCTGGGGGCGAACACCGGGGAGCTGTTTTTT. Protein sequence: CASSVTLGANTGELFF.

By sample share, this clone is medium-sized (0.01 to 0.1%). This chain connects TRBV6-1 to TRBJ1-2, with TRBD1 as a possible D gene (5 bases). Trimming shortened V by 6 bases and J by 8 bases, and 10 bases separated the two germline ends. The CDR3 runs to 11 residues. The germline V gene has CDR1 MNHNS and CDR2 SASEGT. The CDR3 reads CASRQGGGYTF. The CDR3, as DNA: TGTGCCAGCAGGCAGGGAGGGGGCTACACCTTC.

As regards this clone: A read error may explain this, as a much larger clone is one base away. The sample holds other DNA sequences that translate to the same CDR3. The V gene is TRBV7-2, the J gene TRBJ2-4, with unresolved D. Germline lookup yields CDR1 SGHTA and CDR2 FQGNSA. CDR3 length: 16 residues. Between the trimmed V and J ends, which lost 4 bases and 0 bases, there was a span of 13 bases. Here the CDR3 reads CASSSPRRLAKNIQYF. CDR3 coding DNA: TGTGCCAGCAGCTCACCACGGCGTTTAGCCAAAAACATTCAGTACTTC. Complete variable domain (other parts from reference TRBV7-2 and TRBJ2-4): GAGVSQSPSNKVTEKGKDVELRCDPISGHTALYWYRQSLGQGLEFLIYFQGNSAPDKSGLPSDRFSAERTGGSVSTLTIQRTQQEDSAVYLCASSSPRRLAKNIQYFGAGTRLSVL.

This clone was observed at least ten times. CDR3 bases: TGTGCCAGCAGCGCTACAACAGGGAACACCGGGGAGCTGTTTTTT. As protein: CASSATTGNTGELFF. V is TRBV9 and J is TRBJ2-2, with D possibly TRBD1 on 5 matching bases. This CDR3 is 15 amino acids long. The ends were cut back, 3 bases at V and 1 base at J, with 10 bases in the middle. The germline gives CDR1 SGDLS, CDR2 YYNGEE.

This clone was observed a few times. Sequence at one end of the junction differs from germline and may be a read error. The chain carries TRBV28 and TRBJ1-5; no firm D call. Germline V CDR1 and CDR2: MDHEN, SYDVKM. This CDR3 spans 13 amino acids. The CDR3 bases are TGTGCCAGCGTGGGCGGGTACGGGAGGCCCCAACATTTT. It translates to CASVGGYGRPQHF.

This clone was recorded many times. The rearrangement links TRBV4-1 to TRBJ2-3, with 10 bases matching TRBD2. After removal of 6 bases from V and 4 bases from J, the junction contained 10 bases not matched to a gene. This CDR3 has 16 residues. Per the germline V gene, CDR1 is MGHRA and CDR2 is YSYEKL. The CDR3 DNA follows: TGCGCCAGCAGACGAAGCGGGGGGGCCATGTCAGATACGCAGTATTTT. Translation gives CASRRSGGAMSDTQYF.

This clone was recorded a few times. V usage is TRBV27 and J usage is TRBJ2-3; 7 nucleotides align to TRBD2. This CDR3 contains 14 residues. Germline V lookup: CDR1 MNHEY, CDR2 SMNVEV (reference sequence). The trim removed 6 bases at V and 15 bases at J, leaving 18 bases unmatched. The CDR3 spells CASSPAPGTTYSYF. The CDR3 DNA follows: TGTGCCAGCAGCCCGGCCCCCGGGACTACCTATAGTTATTTT.

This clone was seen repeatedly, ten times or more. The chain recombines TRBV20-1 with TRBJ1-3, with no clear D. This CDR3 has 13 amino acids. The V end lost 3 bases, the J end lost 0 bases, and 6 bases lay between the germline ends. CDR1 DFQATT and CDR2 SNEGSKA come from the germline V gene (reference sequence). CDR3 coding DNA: TGCAGTGCTAGTAAGGGCTCTGGAAACACCATATATTTT. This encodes CSASKGSGNTIYF.

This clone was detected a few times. For the CDR3, the DNA is TGTGCCAGTAGTTTTGATCGACAGGGTGGCTATGGCTACACCTTC. This sequence encodes CASSFDRQGGYGYTF. The chain recombines TRBV19 with TRBJ1-2; 7 nucleotides align to TRBD1. The CDR3 totals 15 residues. CDR1 and CDR2 (germline): LNHDA, SQIVND (reference sequence). V lost 5 bases and J lost 4; bases outside the gene matches: 10.

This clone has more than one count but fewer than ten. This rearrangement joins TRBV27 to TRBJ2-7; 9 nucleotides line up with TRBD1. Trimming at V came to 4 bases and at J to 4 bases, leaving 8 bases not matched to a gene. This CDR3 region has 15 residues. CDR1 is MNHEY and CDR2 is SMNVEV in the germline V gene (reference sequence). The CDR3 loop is CASSSLQGANYEQYF. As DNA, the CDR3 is TGTGCCAGCAGTTCCCTACAGGGGGCAAATTACGAGCAGTACTTC.

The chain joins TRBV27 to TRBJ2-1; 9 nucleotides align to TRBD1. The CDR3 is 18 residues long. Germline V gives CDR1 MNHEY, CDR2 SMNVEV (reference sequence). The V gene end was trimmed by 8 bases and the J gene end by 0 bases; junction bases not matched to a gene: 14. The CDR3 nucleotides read TGTGCCAGCTTTCCCGCAGTTGGGGACAGGGCCTCCTACAATGAGCAGTTCTTC. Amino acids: CASFPAVGDRASYNEQFF.

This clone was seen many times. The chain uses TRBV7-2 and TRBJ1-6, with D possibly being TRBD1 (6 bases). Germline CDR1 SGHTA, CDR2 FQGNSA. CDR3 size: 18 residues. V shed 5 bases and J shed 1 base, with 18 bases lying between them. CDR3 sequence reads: CASSPTRGGGSYNSPLHF. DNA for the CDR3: TGTGCCAGCAGCCCCACCAGAGGGGGGGGATCCTATAATTCACCCCTCCACTTT.

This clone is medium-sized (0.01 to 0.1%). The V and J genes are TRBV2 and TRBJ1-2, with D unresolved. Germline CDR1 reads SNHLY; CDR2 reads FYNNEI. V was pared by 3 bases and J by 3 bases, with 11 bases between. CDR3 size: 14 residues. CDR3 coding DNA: TGTGCCAGCAGTGACGACCCGCGGTACTATGGCTACACCTTC. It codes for CASSDDPRYYGYTF.

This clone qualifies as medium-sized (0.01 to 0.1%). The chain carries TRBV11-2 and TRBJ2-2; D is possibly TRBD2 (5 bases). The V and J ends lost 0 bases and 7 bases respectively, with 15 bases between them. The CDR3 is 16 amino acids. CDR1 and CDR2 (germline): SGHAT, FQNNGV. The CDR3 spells CASSLDWELAVGELFF. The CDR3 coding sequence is TGTGCCAGCAGCTTAGATTGGGAGCTAGCTGTCGGGGAGCTGTTTTTT.

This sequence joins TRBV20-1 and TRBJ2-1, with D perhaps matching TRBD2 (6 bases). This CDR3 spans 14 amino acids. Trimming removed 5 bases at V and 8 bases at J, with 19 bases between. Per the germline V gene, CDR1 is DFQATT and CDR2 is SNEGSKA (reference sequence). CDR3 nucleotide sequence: TGCAGTGCTGCCCGGGAGCAACTTCCCGATGAGCAGTTCTTC. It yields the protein CSAAREQLPDEQFF.

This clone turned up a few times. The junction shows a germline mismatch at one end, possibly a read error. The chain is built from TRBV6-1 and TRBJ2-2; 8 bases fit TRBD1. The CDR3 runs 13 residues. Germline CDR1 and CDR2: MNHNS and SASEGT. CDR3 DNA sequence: TGTGCCACCTCAGGGGGCTACGCCGGGGAGCTGTTCTTT. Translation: CATSGGYAGELFF.